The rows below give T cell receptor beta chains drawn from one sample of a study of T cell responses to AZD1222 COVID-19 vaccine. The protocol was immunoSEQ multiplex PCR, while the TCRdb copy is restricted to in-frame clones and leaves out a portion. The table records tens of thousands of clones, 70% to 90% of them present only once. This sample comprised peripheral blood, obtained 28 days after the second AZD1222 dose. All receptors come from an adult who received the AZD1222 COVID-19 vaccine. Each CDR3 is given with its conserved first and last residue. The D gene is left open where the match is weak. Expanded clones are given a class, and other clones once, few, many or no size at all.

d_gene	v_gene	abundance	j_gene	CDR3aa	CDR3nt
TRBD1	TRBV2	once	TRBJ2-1	CASSRDRGLNEQFF	TGTGCCAGTTCCCGGGACAGGGGGCTAAATGAGCAGTTCTTC
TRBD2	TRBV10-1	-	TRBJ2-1	CARGTSGYNEQFF	TGCGCCAGAGGGACTAGCGGGTACAATGAGCAGTTCTTC
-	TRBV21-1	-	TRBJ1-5	CASSPRTGDNQPQHF	TGTGCCAGCAGCCCACGGACAGGGGACAATCAGCCCCAGCATTTT
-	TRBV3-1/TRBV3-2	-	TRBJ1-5	CASSQEGFSNQPQHF	TGTGCCAGCAGCCAAGAGGGATTTAGCAATCAGCCCCAGCATTTT
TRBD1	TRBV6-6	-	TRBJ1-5	CASKTGQGYQPQHF	TGTGCCAGCAAAACCGGACAGGGGTATCAGCCCCAGCATTTT
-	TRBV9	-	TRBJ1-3	CASTGQLNSGNTIYF	TGTGCCAGCACCGGACAGTTAAACTCTGGAAACACCATATATTTT
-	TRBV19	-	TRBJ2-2	CASSPGQGGGTGELFF	TGTGCCAGTAGTCCAGGACAGGGAGGGGGCACCGGGGAGCTGTTTTTT
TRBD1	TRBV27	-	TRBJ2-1	CASSLSQGALYNEQFF	TGTGCCAGCAGTTTAAGCCAGGGGGCTCTCTACAATGAGCAGTTCTTC
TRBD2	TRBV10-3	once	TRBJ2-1	CAIRTGTSGRAEQFF	TGTGCCATCAGGACGGGGACTAGCGGGAGGGCTGAGCAGTTCTTC
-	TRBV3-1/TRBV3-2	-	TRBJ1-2	CASSQEYDTGGYTF	TGTGCCAGCAGCCAAGAATATGACACGGGGGGCTACACCTTC
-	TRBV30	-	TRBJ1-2	CAWSGASPVGYGYTF	TGTGCCTGGAGTGGGGCCTCCCCCGTGGGCTATGGCTACACCTTC
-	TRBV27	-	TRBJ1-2	CASRESGGSGGYTF	TGTGCCAGCAGGGAATCGGGGGGGTCGGGCGGCTACACCTTC
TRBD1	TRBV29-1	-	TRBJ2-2	CSATGEGREGTGELFF	TGCAGCGCCACAGGGGAAGGCCGCGAGGGCACCGGGGAGCTGTTTTTT
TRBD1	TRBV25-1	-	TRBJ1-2	CASGPFEGQFYGYTF	TGTGCCAGCGGTCCATTTGAGGGACAGTTCTATGGCTACACCTTC
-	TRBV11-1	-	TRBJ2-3	CASSLGTGLYTDTQYF	TGTGCCAGCAGCTTAGGTACAGGACTATACACAGATACGCAGTATTTT
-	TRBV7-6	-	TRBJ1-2	CASSSPNDVFYGYTF	TGTGCCAGCAGCTCACCCAACGACGTTTTTTATGGCTACACCTTC
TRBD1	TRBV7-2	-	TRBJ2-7	CASSGRTGLFYEQYF	TGTGCCAGCAGCGGCCGGACAGGGCTCTTCTACGAGCAGTACTTC
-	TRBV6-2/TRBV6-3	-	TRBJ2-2	CASSYPWETGELFF	TGTGCCAGCAGTTACCCCTGGGAGACCGGGGAGCTGTTTTTT
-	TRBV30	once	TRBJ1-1	CAWSERSPTEAFF	TGTGCCTGGAGTGAAAGAAGTCCCACTGAAGCTTTCTTT
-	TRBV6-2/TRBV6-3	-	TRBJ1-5	CASNPGAASQPQHF	TGTGCCAGCAACCCGGGCGCTGCCTCACAGCCCCAGCATTTT
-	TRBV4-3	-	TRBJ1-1	CASSQASNTEAFF	TGCGCCAGCAGCCAAGCATCAAACACTGAAGCTTTCTTT
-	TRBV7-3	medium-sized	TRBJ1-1	CATGVSVNTEAFF	TGTGCCACCGGCGTCTCCGTGAACACTGAAGCTTTCTTT
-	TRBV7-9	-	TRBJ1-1	CASSYNHNPNRDFF	TGTGCCAGCAGTTACAACCATAACCCGAACAGGGATTTCTTT
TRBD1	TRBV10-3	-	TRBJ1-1	CAIRAGQGETEAFF	TGTGCCATCAGGGCGGGACAGGGGGAAACTGAAGCTTTCTTT
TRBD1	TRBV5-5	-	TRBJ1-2	CASSLRFRGADGYTF	TGTGCCAGCAGCTTGAGGTTCAGGGGGGCGGATGGCTACACCTTC
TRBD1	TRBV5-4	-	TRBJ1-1	CASSSGQMNTEAFF	TGTGCCAGCAGCTCGGGACAGATGAACACTGAAGCTTTCTTT
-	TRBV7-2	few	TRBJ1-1	CASSLQGRNTEAFF	TGTGCCAGCAGCTTACAGGGTAGGAACACTGAAGCTTTCTTT
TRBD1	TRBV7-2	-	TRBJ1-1	CASSLGQGRAEAFF	TGTGCCAGCAGCTTAGGACAGGGGCGGGCCGAAGCTTTCTTT
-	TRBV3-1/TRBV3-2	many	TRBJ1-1	CASSQDRALPNTEAFF	TGTGCCAGCAGCCAAGATAGGGCCTTACCGAACACTGAAGCTTTCTTT